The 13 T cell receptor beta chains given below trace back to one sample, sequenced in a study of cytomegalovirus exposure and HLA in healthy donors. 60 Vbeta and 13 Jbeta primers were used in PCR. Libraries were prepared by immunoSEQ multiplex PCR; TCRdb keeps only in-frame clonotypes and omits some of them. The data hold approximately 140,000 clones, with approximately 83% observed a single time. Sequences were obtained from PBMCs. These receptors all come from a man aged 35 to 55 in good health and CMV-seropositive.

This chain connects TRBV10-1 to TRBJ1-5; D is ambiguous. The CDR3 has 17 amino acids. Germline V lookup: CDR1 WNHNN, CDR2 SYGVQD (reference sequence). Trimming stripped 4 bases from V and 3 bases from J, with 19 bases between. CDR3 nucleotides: TGCGCCAGCAGTGGTACGGAGCAGTTGAGGGTCAATCAGCCCCAGCATTTT. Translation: CASSGTEQLRVNQPQHF.

CDR3 nucleotide sequence: TGTGCCAGCAGGGGGACAGGGGGTCGGGAAGCTTTCTTT. Protein: CASRGTGGREAFF. The chain joins TRBV27 to TRBJ1-1, with TRBD1 matching over 11 bases. V shed 6 bases and J 8 bases; nucleotides not matched to a gene: 5. This CDR3 comprises 13 residues. Germline-derived CDR1 and CDR2 are MNHEY and SMNVEV (reference sequence).

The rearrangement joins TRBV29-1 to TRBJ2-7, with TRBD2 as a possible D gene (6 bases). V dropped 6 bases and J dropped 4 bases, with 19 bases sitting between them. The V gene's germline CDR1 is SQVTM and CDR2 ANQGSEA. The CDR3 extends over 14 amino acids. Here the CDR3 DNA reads TGCAGCGTGGCCGGGACTGGGATAGGTTACGAGCAGTACTTC. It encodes CSVAGTGIGYEQYF.

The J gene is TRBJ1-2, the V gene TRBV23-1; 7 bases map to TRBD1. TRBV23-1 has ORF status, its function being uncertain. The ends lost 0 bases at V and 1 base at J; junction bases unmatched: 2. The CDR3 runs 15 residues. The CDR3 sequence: CASSQSRGLNYGYTF. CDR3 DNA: TGCGCCAGCAGTCAATCGAGGGGGCTTAACTATGGCTACACCTTC.

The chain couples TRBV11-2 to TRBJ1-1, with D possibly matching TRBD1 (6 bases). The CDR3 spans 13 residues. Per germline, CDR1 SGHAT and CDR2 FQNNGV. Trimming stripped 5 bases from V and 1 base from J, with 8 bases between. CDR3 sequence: CASSQDRNTEAFF. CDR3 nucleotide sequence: TGTGCCAGCAGCCAGGACAGGAACACTGAAGCTTTCTTT. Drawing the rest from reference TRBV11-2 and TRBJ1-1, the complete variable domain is EAGVAQSPRYKIIEKRQSVAFWCNPISGHATLYWYQQILGQGPKLLIQFQNNGVVDDSQLPKDRFSAERLKGVDSTLKIQPAKLEDSAVYLCASSQDRNTEAFFGQGTRLTVV.

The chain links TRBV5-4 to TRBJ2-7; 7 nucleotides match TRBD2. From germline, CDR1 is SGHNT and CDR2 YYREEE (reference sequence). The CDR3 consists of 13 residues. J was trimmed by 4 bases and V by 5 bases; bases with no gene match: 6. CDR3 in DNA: TGTGCCAGCAGTCGGACTAGTTCTTACGAGCAGTACTTC. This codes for CASSRTSSYEQYF.

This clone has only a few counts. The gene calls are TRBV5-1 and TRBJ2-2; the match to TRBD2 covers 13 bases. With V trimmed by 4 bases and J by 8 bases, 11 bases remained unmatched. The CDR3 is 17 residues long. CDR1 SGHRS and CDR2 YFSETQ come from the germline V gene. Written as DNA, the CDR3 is TGCGCCAGCAGCCCGGGGACTAGCGGGGCCCTAGAAGGGGAGCTGTTTTTT. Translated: CASSPGTSGALEGELFF.

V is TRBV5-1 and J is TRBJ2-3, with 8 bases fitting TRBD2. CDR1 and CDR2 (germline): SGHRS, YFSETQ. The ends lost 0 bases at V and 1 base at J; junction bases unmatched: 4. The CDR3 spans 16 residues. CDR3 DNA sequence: TGCGCCAGCAGCTTGGATGCGCGGGGGGGCACAGATACGCAGTATTTT. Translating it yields CASSLDARGGTDTQYF.

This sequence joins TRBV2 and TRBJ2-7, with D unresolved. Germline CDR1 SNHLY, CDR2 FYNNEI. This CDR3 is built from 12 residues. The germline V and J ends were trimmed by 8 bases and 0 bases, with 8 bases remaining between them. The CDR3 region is CASEEPSYEQYF. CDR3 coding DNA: TGTGCCAGCGAGGAACCCTCCTACGAGCAGTACTTC.

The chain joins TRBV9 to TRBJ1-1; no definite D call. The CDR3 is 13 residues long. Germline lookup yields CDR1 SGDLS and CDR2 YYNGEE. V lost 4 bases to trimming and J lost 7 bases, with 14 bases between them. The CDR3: CASSSTGMSEAFF. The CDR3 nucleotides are TGTGCCAGCAGCTCGACGGGGATGAGTGAAGCTTTCTTT. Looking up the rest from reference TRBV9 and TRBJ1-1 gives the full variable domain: DSGVTQTPKHLITATGQRVTLRCSPRSGDLSVYWYQQSLDQGLQFLIQYYNGEERAKGNILERFSAQQFPDLHSELNLSSLELGDSALYFCASSSTGMSEAFFGQGTRLTVV.

The CDR3 nucleotides read TGTGCCAGCTCACCACGGACTAGCGGAGAGACCCAGTACTTC. It codes for CASSPRTSGETQYF. This sequence joins TRBV18 and TRBJ2-5; 10 bases fit TRBD2. There are 14 residues in the CDR3. J lost 4 bases, V lost 1 base, and 0 bases had no gene match. Germline-derived CDR1 and CDR2 are KGHSH and LQKENI.

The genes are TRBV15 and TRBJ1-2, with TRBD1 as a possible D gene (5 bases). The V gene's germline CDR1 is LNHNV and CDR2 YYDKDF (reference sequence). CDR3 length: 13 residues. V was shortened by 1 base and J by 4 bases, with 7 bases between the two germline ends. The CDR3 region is CATSRGGVYGYTF. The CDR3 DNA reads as TGTGCCACCAGCAGAGGGGGGGTCTATGGCTACACCTTC.

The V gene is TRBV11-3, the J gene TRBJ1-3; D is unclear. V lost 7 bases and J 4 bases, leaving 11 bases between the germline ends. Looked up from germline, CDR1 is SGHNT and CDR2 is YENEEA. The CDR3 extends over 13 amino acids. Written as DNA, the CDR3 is TGTGCCAGCACCATACAATCCGGAAACACCATATATTTT. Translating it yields CASTIQSGNTIYF.